The 16 T cell receptor beta chains in this list originate from one sample, sequenced in a study of response to subunit inactivated influenza vaccine. TCRdb called the RT-PCR reads again in MiXCR, with one record for every CDR3 protein. In the table there are hundreds of thousands of distinct CDR3 sequences, 14% of which are singletons. The sequences come from PBMCs from blood, collected 14 days before vaccination. These receptors came from a middle-aged man who received an inactivated influenza vaccine.

This clonotype was seen ten or more times. The J gene is TRBJ2-5, the V gene TRBV20-1; D unresolved. The CDR3 loop spans 13 amino acids. CDR1 and CDR2 from the germline V gene are DFQATT and SNEGSKA (reference sequence). V was shortened by 4 bases and J by 0 bases, with 9 bases between the two germline ends. The CDR3: CSAIPENQETQYF. In nucleotides, the CDR3 is TGCAGTGCTATTCCTGAGAACCAAGAGACCCAGTACTTC.

This clonotype was counted at least ten times. The CDR3 here is CSVEFQGFYGYTF. The CDR3 DNA reads TGCAGCGTTGAGTTTCAGGGGTTCTATGGCTACACCTTC. This sequence joins TRBV29-1 and TRBJ1-2, with a possible D match to TRBD1 (6 bases). This CDR3 comprises 13 residues. CDR1 and CDR2 from the germline V gene are SQVTM and ANQGSEA. V was cut by 3 bases and J by 4 bases, with 12 bases left in between.

Concerning this clonotype itself: A much larger clone sits a single nucleotide away, making a read error possible. V usage is TRBV3-1 and J usage is TRBJ2-1; tentatively, D is TRBD1 (6 bases). Germline assignment: CDR1 LGHDT and CDR2 YNNKEL (reference sequence). The CDR3 is 16 residues long. The CDR3 region has the DNA TGTGCCAGCAGCCAAGGGTCGGTACCGGGACACAACGAGCAGTTCTTC. Encoded protein: CASSQGSVPGHNEQFF.

This chain joins TRBV6-2 or TRBV6-3 and TRBJ1-1; 7 bases are a match to TRBD1. V shed 7 bases and J 5 bases; nucleotides not matched to a gene: 13. The germline V gene has CDR1 MNHEY and CDR2 SVGEGT. The CDR3 extends over 15 amino acids. CDR3 loop: CASTHQGTGVTEAFF. The CDR3 nucleotides read TGTGCCAGCACCCACCAGGGAACAGGGGTAACTGAAGCTTTCTTT.

The chain joins TRBV4-2 to TRBJ2-6; TRBD2 matches 14 bases. The V gene's germline CDR1 is LGHNA and CDR2 YNFKEQ. J lost 0 bases, V lost 6 bases, and 10 bases had no gene match. The CDR3 loop spans 20 amino acids. The CDR3 is CASRGGLAGASSSGANVLTF. The DNA of the CDR3 is TGTGCCAGCAGGGGGGGACTAGCGGGAGCCTCCAGCTCTGGGGCCAACGTCCTGACTTTC.

The chain links TRBV29-1 to TRBJ2-1; a weak D match, TRBD1 (5 bases). V dropped 2 bases and J dropped 6 bases, with 8 bases sitting between them. The CDR3 has 12 residues. Germline loops: CDR1 SQVTM, CDR2 ANQGSEA. The CDR3 region is CSVEPQANEQFF. DNA of the CDR3: TGCAGCGTTGAACCACAGGCCAATGAGCAGTTCTTC.

This clonotype was seen only a few times. V is TRBV7-2 and J is TRBJ1-5, with a possible D match to TRBD1 (5 bases). Germline CDR1 and CDR2: SGHTA and FQGNSA. V lost 1 base to trimming and J lost 0 bases, with 13 bases between them. The CDR3 is made up of 17 amino acids. CDR3 in DNA: TGTGCCAGCAGCTTAGTGGGTGTCAGGGATAGCAATCAGCCCCAGCATTTT. It codes for CASSLVGVRDSNQPQHF. The variable domain in full, with the rest retrieved from reference TRBV7-2 and TRBJ1-5, is GAGVSQSPSNKVTEKGKDVELRCDPISGHTALYWYRQSLGQGLEFLIYFQGNSAPDKSGLPSDRFSAERTGGSVSTLTIQRTQQEDSAVYLCASSLVGVRDSNQPQHFGDGTRLSIL.

This rearrangement joins TRBV27 to TRBJ1-1; D is ambiguous. Germline V CDR1 and CDR2: MNHEY, SMNVEV (reference sequence). Trimming removed 2 bases from V and 0 bases from J, with 4 bases in between. There are 13 residues in the CDR3. The CDR3 DNA reads TGTGCCAGCAGTTTAATGATGAACACTGAAGCTTTCTTT. It specifies CASSLMMNTEAFF.

The V gene is TRBV2, the J gene TRBJ1-6; D is undetermined. The germline V gene has CDR1 SNHLY and CDR2 FYNNEI. V shed 1 base and J shed 0 bases, with 7 bases lying between them. CDR3 length equals 16 residues. CDR3 in amino acids: CASSEGVSSYNSPLHF. CDR3 nucleotides: TGTGCCAGCAGTGAAGGGGTGAGCTCCTATAATTCACCCCTCCACTTT.

V and J are TRBV6-6 and TRBJ2-2; possibly TRBD2 for D (6 bases). The CDR3 has 12 residues. From germline, CDR1 is MNHNY and CDR2 SVGAGI (reference sequence). V gave up 10 bases and J gave up 6 bases, with 12 bases separating them. CDR3 loop: CAIRGNAGELFF. In nucleotides, the CDR3 is TGTGCCATACGGGGGAATGCCGGGGAGCTGTTTTTT.

The chain joins TRBV20-1 to TRBJ2-7, with TRBD1 matching 11 bases. V shed 2 bases and J 4 bases; nucleotides not matched to a gene: 13. The CDR3 consists of 17 residues. Germline V CDR1 and CDR2: DFQATT, SNEGSKA (reference sequence). The CDR3 spells CSARPHFGGQGVYEQYF. DNA for the CDR3: TGCAGTGCTAGACCTCACTTCGGGGGACAGGGGGTTTACGAGCAGTACTTC.

The chain links TRBV7-2 to TRBJ2-6, with no clear D. The CDR3 is 13 amino acids. Trimming took off 4 bases at V and 10 bases at J, with 11 bases between the two ends. From germline, CDR1 is SGHTA and CDR2 FQGNSA. CDR3 region: CASSSRRQNVLTF. The CDR3 DNA sequence: TGTGCCAGCAGCTCACGCAGGCAAAACGTCCTGACTTTC.

This clonotype was seen a few times. The rearrangement joins TRBV24-1 to TRBJ2-1; 7 nucleotides match TRBD2. V dropped 6 bases and J dropped 8; count of bases not matched to a gene: 6. There are 13 residues in the CDR3. Germline V CDR1 and CDR2: KGHDR, SFDVKD. In DNA, the CDR3 is TGTGCCACCAGTTTCGCGGGAGCGGATGAGCAGTTCTTC. This sequence encodes CATSFAGADEQFF.

This clonotype came up many times. The J gene is TRBJ2-7, the V gene TRBV28, with D perhaps given as TRBD1 or TRBD2 (5 bases each). This CDR3 contains 14 residues. Germline CDR1 reads MDHEN; CDR2 reads SYDVKM. The V end lost 6 bases, the J end lost 5 bases, and 17 bases lay between the germline ends. The CDR3 DNA reads TGTGCCAGCAGCAAGATCCTGGGGGACCACGAGCAGTACTTC. Its protein product is CASSKILGDHEQYF. Complete variable domain (other parts from reference TRBV28 and TRBJ2-7): DVKVTQSSRYLVKRTGEKVFLECVQDMDHENMFWYRQDPGLGLRLIYFSYDVKMKEKGDIPEGYSVSREKKERFSLILESASTNQTSMYLCASSKILGDHEQYFGPGTRLTVT.

Only a few counts were recorded for this clonotype. The chain combines TRBV20-1 with TRBJ2-7; no firm D call. With 6 bases removed from V and 6 bases from J, the gap between germline ends came to 15 bases. CDR1 and CDR2 (germline): DFQATT, SNEGSKA (reference sequence). There are 12 residues in the CDR3. The CDR3 sequence: CSAKALGPEQYF. For the CDR3, the DNA is TGCAGTGCCAAGGCCCTAGGCCCCGAGCAGTACTTC.

This sequence joins TRBV2 and TRBJ2-3, with a possible D match to TRBD2 (5 bases). The CDR3 has 13 residues. The germline V and J ends were trimmed by 2 bases and 6 bases, with 9 bases remaining between them. Looked up from germline, CDR1 is SNHLY and CDR2 is FYNNEI. The CDR3, as DNA: TGTGCCAGCAGTGAACGTGGCGGGGATACGCAGTATTTT. Encoded protein: CASSERGGDTQYF.